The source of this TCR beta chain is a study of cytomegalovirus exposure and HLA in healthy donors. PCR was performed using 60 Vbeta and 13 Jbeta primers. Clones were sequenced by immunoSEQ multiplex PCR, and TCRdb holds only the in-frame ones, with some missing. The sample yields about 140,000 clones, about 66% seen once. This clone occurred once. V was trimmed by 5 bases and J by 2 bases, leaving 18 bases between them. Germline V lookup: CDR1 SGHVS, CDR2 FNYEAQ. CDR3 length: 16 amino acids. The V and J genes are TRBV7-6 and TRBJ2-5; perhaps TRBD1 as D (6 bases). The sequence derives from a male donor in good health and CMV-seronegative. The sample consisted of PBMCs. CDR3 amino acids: CASSPSGADLQETQYF. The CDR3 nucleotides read TGTGCCAGCAGCCCTTCAGGGGCCGACCTTCAAGAGACCCAGTACTTC.